This T cell receptor beta chain stems from a study of blood T cell repertoires in COVID-19. Donors in Cohort 3 who had recovered were those with two negative PCRs, healthcare professional clearance, or resolution of their symptoms. This clone was seen a handful of times. Original processing methods: Reference gene primer amplification yielded estimated nucleated cell counts. Clones were read by immunoSEQ multiplex PCR, and TCRdb kept only the in-frame ones, dropping some. The DNA gave D and trimming, while V, J and clone size come from that table. The data contain 110,000 to 150,000 clones, around four fifths of them singletons. V was pared by 1 base and J by 0 bases, with 10 bases of the junction left unmatched. Germline values: CDR1 SGHRS, CDR2 YFSETQ. The CDR3 extends over 18 amino acids.

Material: PBMCs or T cells enriched from blood (not recorded which). The TCR originated in a woman aged 40 to 50 who had recovered from COVID-19. The chain combines TRBV5-1 with TRBJ2-1, with 7 bases matching TRBD2. CDR3 region: CASSLSSLREFSYNEQFF. DNA for the CDR3: TGCGCCAGCAGCTTGTCTTCCCTGCGGGAGTTCTCCTACAATGAGCAGTTCTTC.